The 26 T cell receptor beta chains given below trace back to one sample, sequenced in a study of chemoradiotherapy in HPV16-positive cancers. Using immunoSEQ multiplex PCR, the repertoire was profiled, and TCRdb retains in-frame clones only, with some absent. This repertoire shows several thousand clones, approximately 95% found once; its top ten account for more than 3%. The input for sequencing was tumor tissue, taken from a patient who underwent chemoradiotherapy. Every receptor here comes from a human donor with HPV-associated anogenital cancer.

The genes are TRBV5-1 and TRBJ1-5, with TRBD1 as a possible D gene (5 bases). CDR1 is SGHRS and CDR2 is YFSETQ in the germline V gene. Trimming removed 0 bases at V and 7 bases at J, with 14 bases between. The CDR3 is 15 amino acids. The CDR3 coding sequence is TGCGCCAGCAGCTTGGGGGACGGGTTCGGGCAGCCCCAGCATTTT. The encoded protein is CASSLGDGFGQPQHF.

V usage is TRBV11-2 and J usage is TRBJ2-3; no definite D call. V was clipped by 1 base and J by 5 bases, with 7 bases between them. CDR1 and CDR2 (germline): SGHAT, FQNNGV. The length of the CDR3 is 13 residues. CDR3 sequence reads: CASSLAGEDTQYF. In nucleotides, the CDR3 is TGTGCCAGCAGCTTAGCAGGTGAAGATACGCAGTATTTT.

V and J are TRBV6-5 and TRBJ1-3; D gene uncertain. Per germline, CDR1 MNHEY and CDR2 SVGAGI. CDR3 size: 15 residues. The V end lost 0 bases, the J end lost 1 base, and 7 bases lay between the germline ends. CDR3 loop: CASSYSAGSGNTIYF. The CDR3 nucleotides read TGTGCCAGCAGTTACTCGGCAGGATCTGGAAACACCATATATTTT.

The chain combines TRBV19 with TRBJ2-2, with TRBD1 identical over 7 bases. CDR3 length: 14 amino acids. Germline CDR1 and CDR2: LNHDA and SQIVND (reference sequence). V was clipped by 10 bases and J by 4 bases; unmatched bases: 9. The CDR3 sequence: CANLTGWSTGELFF. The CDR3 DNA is TGTGCCAATTTGACAGGGTGGAGCACCGGGGAGCTGTTTTTT.

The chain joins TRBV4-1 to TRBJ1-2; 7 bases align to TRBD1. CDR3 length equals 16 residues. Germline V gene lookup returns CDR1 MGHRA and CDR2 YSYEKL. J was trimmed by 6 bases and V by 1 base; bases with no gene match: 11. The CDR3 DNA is TGCGCCAGCAGCCAAGTGGGGCAGGGGGTTGGAAATGGCTACACCTTC. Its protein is CASSQVGQGVGNGYTF.

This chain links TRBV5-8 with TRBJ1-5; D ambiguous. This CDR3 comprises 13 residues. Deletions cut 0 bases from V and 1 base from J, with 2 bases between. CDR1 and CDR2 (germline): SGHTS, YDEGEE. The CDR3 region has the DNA TGTGCCAGCAGCTTGGTCAGCAATCAGCCCCAGCATTTT. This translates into CASSLVSNQPQHF.

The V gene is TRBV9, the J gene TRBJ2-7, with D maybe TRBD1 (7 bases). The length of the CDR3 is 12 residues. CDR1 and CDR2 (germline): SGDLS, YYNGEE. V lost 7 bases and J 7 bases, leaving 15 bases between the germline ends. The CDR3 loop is CASQGGGGEQYF. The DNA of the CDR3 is TGTGCCAGCCAGGGGGGCGGCGGTGAGCAGTACTTC.

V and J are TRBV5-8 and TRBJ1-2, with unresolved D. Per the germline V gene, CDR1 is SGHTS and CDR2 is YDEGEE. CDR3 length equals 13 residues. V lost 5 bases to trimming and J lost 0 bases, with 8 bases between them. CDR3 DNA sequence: TGTGCCAGCAGTCGGCTTTCTAACTATGGCTACACCTTC. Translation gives CASSRLSNYGYTF.

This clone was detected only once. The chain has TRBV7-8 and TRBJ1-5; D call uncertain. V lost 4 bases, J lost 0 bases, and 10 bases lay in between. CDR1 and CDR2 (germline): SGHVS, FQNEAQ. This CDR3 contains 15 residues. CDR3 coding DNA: TGTGCCAGCAGCTCCCTTTCATATAGCAATCAGCCCCAGCATTTT. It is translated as CASSSLSYSNQPQHF.

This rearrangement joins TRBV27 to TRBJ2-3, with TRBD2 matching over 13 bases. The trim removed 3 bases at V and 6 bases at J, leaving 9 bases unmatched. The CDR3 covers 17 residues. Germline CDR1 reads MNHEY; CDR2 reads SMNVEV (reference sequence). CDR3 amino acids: CASSFGLAGAGRDTQYF. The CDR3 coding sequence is TGTGCCAGCAGTTTCGGACTAGCGGGAGCTGGTAGGGATACGCAGTATTTT.

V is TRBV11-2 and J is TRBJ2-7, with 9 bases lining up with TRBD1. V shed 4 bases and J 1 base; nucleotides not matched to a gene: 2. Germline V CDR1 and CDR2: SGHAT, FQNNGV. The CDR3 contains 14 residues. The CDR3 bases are TGTGCCAGCAGCTACGGGACAGGGTCCTACGAGCAGTACTTC. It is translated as CASSYGTGSYEQYF.

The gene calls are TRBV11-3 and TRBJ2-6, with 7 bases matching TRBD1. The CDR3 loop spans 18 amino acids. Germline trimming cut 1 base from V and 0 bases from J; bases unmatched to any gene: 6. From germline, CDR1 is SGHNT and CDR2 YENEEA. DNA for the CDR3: TGTGCCAGCAGCTTAGGAGGGGGCAGGAGCTCTGGGGCCAACGTCCTGACTTTC. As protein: CASSLGGGRSSGANVLTF.

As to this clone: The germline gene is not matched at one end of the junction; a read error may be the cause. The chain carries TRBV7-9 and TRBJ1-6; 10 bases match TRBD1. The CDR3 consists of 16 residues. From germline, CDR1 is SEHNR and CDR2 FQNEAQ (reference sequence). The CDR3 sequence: CTSSLGQGFYNSPLHF. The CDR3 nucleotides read TGTACCAGCAGCTTGGGACAGGGGTTCTATAATTCACCCCTCCACTTT.

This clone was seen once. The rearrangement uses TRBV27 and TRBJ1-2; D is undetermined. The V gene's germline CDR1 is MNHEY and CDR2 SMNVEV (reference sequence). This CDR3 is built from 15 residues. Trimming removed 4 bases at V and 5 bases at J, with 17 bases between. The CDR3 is CASSSLPRIVYGYTF. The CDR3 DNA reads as TGTGCCAGCAGTTCGTTACCTCGGATCGTATATGGCTACACCTTC.

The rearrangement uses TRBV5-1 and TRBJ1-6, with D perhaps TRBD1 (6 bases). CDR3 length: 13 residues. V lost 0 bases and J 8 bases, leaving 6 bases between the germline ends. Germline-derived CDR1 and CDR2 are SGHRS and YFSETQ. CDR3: CASSLAGDSPLHF. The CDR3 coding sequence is TGCGCCAGCAGCTTGGCAGGGGATTCACCCCTCCACTTT.

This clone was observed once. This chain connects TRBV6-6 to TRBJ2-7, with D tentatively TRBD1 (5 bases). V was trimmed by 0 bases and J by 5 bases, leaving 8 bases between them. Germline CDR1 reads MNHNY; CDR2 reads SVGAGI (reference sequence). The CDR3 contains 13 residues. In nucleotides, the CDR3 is TGTGCCAGCAGTTACTCGGGGCTTCACGAGCAGTACTTC. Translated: CASSYSGLHEQYF.

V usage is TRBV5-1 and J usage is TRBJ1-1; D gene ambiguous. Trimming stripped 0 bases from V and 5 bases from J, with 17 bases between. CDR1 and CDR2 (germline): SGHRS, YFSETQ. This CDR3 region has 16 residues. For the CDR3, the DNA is TGCGCCAGCAGCTTGGATGCGGGGATTTCGGGGACTGAAGCTTTCTTT. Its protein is CASSLDAGISGTEAFF.

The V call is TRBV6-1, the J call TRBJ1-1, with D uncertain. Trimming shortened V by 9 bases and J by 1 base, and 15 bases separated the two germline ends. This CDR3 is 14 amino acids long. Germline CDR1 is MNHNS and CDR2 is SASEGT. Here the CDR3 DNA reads TGTGCCAGTACCCCCAGTAGGCAGAACACTGAAGCTTTCTTT. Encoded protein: CASTPSRQNTEAFF.

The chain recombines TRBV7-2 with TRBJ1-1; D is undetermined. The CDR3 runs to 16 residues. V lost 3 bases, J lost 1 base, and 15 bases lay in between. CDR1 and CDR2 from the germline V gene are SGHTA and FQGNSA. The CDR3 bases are TGTGCCAGCAGCTTTACCCGGGCTCCCGGGAACACTGAAGCTTTCTTT. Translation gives CASSFTRAPGNTEAFF.

The CDR3 protein is CASSLGPTKQETQYF. CDR3 nucleotide sequence: TGTGCCAGCAGCTTAGGCCCGACTAAGCAAGAGACCCAGTACTTC. The gene calls are TRBV7-9 and TRBJ2-5; a weak D match, TRBD2 (5 bases). Per germline, CDR1 SEHNR and CDR2 FQNEAQ (reference sequence). The CDR3 contains 15 residues. Deletions cut 1 base from V and 2 bases from J, with 11 bases between.

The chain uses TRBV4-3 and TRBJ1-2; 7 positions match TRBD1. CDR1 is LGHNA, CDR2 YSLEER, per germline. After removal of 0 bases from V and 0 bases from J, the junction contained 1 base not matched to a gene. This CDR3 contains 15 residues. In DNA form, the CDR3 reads TGCGCCAGCAGCCAAGAGGACAGGCCTAACTATGGCTACACCTTC. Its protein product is CASSQEDRPNYGYTF.

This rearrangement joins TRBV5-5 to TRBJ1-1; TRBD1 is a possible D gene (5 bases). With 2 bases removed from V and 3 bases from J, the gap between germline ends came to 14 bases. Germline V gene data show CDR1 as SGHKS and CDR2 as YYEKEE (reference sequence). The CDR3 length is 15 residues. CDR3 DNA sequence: TGTGCCAGCAGCTTAGGTAGCTGGGGGGACACTGAAGCTTTCTTT. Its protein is CASSLGSWGDTEAFF.

The CDR3 reads CASSLTATGWNTEAFF. CDR3 nucleotide sequence: TGTGCCAGCTCACTGACTGCGACAGGGTGGAACACTGAAGCTTTCTTT. The chain joins TRBV18 to TRBJ1-1; 7 bases are a match to TRBD1. Germline assignment: CDR1 KGHSH and CDR2 LQKENI. V was clipped by 4 bases and J by 1 base; unmatched bases: 9. CDR3 length: 16 amino acids.

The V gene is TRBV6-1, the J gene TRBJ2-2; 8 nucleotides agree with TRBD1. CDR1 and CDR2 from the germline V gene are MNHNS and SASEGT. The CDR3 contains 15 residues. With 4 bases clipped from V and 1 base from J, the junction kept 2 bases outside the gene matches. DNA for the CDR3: TGTGCCAGCAGTGCAGGGGGCCAGAACACCGGGGAGCTGTTTTTT. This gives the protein CASSAGGQNTGELFF.

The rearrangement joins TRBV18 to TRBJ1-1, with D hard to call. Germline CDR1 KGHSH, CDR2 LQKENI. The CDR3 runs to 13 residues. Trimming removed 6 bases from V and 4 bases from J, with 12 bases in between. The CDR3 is CASSLSLTTEAFF. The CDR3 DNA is TGTGCCAGCTCCCTCTCCTTGACCACTGAAGCTTTCTTT.

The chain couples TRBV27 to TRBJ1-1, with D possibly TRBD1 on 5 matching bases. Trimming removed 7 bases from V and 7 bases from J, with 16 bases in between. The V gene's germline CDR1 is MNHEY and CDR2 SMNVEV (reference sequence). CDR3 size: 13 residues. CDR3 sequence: CASTPWEGVEAFF. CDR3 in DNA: TGTGCCAGCACCCCATGGGAAGGGGTTGAAGCTTTCTTT.